These T cell receptor beta chains were read from a single sample in a study of cytotoxic CD8 clonotypes in ibrutinib-treated CLL. Generated by immunoSEQ multiplex PCR, the TCRdb table keeps only in-frame clones and is missing some. This table holds some 200,000 clones, about 72% found once. The sample here was PBMCs, taken after 24 months of ibrutinib treatment. The receptors were gathered from a human donor with chronic lymphocytic leukemia. Each CDR3 is given with its conserved first and last residue. The D gene is left open where the match is weak. Clone size is stated in some rows and not others, as once, few, many or a class when expanded.

few,-,TRBJ1-1,TRBV7-7,TGTGCTAGCAGCGCTCAACCAGGGGTGACTGAAGCTTTCTTT,CASSAQPGVTEAFF
-,TRBD1,TRBJ2-7,TRBV5-1,TGCGCCAGCCAAGCTTACGGGACAGGGGGGCCAACCTACGAGCAGTACTTC,CASQAYGTGGPTYEQYF
few,TRBD2,TRBJ2-7,TRBV7-8,TGTGCCAGCAGCTCCGGGACTACTACCTACGAGCAGTACTTC,CASSSGTTTYEQYF
-,TRBD2,TRBJ2-7,TRBV19,TGTGCCAGTAGATCTAGCGGGAGCGACGAGCAGTACTTC,CASRSSGSDEQYF
-,-,TRBJ2-2,TRBV7-2,TGTGCCAGCAGCTTATCGCTTACGAACACCGGGGAGCTGTTTTTT,CASSLSLTNTGELFF
-,TRBD1,TRBJ2-3,TRBV25-1,TGTGCCAGCAGTCCTGGGGGACAGGGGGGCACAGATACGCAGTATTTT,CASSPGGQGGTDTQYF
-,TRBD1,TRBJ2-7,TRBV28,TGTGCCAGCACCTCCCCGGGACAGGGCTCCTACGAGCAGTACTTC,CASTSPGQGSYEQYF
-,-,TRBJ2-5,TRBV25-1,TGTGCCAGCAGTAGCCGAACTCAAGAGACCCAGTACTTC,CASSSRTQETQYF
-,-,TRBJ1-1,TRBV9,TGTGCCAGCAGCCGAGGCCAGGGATTGAACACTGAAGCTTTCTTT,CASSRGQGLNTEAFF
once,-,TRBJ2-5,TRBV5-4,TGTGCCAGCAGCGAAGGAGGGATCCAAGAGACCCAGTACTTC,CASSEGGIQETQYF
-,TRBD1,TRBJ2-2,TRBV30,TGTGCCGCAGGGGGCGCGGGAACCGGGGAGCTGTTTTTT,CAAGGAGTGELFF
-,TRBD1,TRBJ1-6,TRBV7-6,TGTGCCAGCAGCTTGGGAACAGGGGATTATAATTCACCCCTCCACTTT,CASSLGTGDYNSPLHF
-,TRBD1,TRBJ1-2,TRBV7-9,TGTGCCAGCAGCCAAGACGGACAGGGAAAGAGAAACTATGGCTACACCTTC,CASSQDGQGKRNYGYTF
-,TRBD1,TRBJ1-2,TRBV2,TGTGCCAGCAGTACTGAGAAGGATAGGGGGCTGCTGAGGGGCTACACCTTC,CASSTEKDRGLLRGYTF
-,TRBD1,TRBJ2-4,TRBV13,TGTGCCAGCAGCAACCGCGGGACAGGGAACATTCAGTACTTC,CASSNRGTGNIQYF
-,-,TRBJ2-1,TRBV6-6,TGTGCCAGCAGTTACCAGACATACAATGAGCAGTTCTTC,CASSYQTYNEQFF
-,-,TRBJ2-1,TRBV6-5,TGTGCCAGCAGTTACTTAGCGATGGGTGAGCAGTTCTTC,CASSYLAMGEQFF
-,TRBD1,TRBJ1-1,TRBV19,TGTGCCAGTAGTTCCACCGCCGGGGACAGGGGGCCCACTGAAGCTTTCTTT,CASSSTAGDRGPTEAFF
-,TRBD2,TRBJ2-1,TRBV7-6,TGTGCCAGCAGCTTAGCGGCCACTAGCGGGAGGTATAACAATGAGCAGTTCTTC,CASSLAATSGRYNNEQFF
-,-,TRBJ2-3,TRBV7-8,TGTGCCAGCAGCCCCCGGGAAGCTGGAGATACGCAGTATTTT,CASSPREAGDTQYF
-,TRBD1,TRBJ2-7,TRBV18,TGTGCCAGCTCACCGACAGGGGTTGAGAACGAGCAGTACTTC,CASSPTGVENEQYF
-,-,TRBJ2-3,TRBV9,TGTGCCAGCAGCGTAGGAACAGATACGCAGTATTTT,CASSVGTDTQYF
once,-,TRBJ2-7,TRBV7-9,TGTGCCAGCAGCTCCCAGCGGAGCGGGTCCTACGAGCAGTACTTC,CASSSQRSGSYEQYF
few,-,TRBJ2-7,TRBV18,TGTGCCAGCTCACAGGCGGTTTCCTACGAGCAGTACTTC,CASSQAVSYEQYF
-,-,TRBJ1-3,TRBV7-6,TGTGCCAGCAGCAGGGGACGGAACTCTGGAAACACCATATATTTT,CASSRGRNSGNTIYF
-,TRBD1,TRBJ2-7,TRBV7-2,TGTGCCAGCAGCCTAAGACAGGGAATCATCTACGAGCAGTACTTC,CASSLRQGIIYEQYF
-,TRBD1,TRBJ2-7,TRBV7-2,TGTGCCAGCAGCATCCGGGACAGCTACGAGCAGTACTTC,CASSIRDSYEQYF
-,TRBD1,TRBJ1-5,TRBV29-1,TGCAGCGTTGAAGATCCCCAACCGGGACAGGGGAAATATAGCAATCAGCCCCAGCATTTT,CSVEDPQPGQGKYSNQPQHF
once,TRBD1,TRBJ2-7,TRBV4-3,TGCGCCAGCAGCCAAGGCTGGGGACAGGCCTACGAGCAGTACTTC,CASSQGWGQAYEQYF
-,-,TRBJ1-5,TRBV25-1,TGTGCCAGCAGTGAGCTAGGGAATCAGCCCCAGCATTTT,CASSELGNQPQHF
-,TRBD1,TRBJ1-2,TRBV6-1,TGTGCCAGCAGTGAAGTGGGACAGAACTATGGCTACACCTTC,CASSEVGQNYGYTF
-,TRBD2,TRBJ2-1,TRBV29-1,TGCAGCCACCAGGGGACTAGCGGGAGGGCCTACAATGAGCAGTTCTTC,CSHQGTSGRAYNEQFF
-,TRBD1,TRBJ1-5,TRBV7-9,TGTGCCAGCAGCCTGACAGGGAATCAGCCCCAGCATTTT,CASSLTGNQPQHF
-,TRBD2,TRBJ2-1,TRBV2,TGTGCCAGCACTCCCCCTAGCGGTTACAATGAGCAGTTCTTC,CASTPPSGYNEQFF
-,TRBD1,TRBJ1-1,TRBV2,TGTGCCAGCAGGGTGCAGGGGGCGGACACTGAAGCTTTCTTT,CASRVQGADTEAFF
-,-,TRBJ1-1,TRBV2,TGTGCCAGCAGTGACAGGGAAGCTTTCTTT,CASSDREAFF
-,-,TRBJ1-1,TRBV13,TGTGCCAGCAGCCCCAACCCTCTCTTCGGCAACACTGAAGCTTTCTTT,CASSPNPLFGNTEAFF
-,-,TRBJ1-2,TRBV5-4,TGTGCCAGCAGCTTGGTGCAGCCGCCCTATGGCTACACCTTC,CASSLVQPPYGYTF
-,TRBD2,TRBJ2-7,TRBV6-4,TGTGCCAGCAGTGACTCGGTAGCGGGAGTGCAGTACTTC,CASSDSVAGVQYF
-,-,TRBJ1-1,TRBV7-9,TGTGCCAGCAGCTTATCTGGGGGGAACACTGAAGCTTTCTTT,CASSLSGGNTEAFF
-,-,TRBJ2-7,TRBV4-3,TGCGCCAGCAGCCAAGAACTCGTCTACGAGCAGTACTTC,CASSQELVYEQYF